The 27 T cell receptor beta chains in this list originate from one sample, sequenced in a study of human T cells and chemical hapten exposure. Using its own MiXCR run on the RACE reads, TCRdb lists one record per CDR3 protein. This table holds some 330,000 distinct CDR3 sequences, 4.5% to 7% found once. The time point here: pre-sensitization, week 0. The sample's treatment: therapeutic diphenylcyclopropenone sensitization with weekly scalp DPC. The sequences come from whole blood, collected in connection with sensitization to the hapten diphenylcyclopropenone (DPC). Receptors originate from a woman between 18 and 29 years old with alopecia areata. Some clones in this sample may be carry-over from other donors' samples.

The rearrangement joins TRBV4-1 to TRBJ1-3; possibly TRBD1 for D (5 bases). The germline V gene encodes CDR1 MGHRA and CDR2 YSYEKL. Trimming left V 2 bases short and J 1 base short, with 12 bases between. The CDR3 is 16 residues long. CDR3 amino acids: CASSQPGYGSGNTIYF. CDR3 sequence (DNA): TGCGCCAGCAGCCAACCAGGGTATGGGTCTGGAAACACCATATATTTT.

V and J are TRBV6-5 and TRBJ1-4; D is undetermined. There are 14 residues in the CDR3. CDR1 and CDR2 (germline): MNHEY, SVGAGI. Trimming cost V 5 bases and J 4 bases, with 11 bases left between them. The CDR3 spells CASSPSISNEKLFF. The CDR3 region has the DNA TGTGCCAGCAGTCCATCGATCAGTAATGAAAAACTGTTTTTT.

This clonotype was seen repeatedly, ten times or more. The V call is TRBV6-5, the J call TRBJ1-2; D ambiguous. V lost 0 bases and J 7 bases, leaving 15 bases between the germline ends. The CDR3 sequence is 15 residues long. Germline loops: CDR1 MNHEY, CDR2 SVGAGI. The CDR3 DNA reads TGTGCCAGCAGTTACTCTACTTCTAGGTCAAGTGGCTACACCTTC. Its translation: CASSYSTSRSSGYTF.

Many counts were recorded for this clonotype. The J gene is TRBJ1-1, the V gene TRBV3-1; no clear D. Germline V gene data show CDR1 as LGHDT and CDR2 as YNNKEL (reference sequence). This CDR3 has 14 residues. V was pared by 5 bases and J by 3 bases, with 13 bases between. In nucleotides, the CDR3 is TGTGCCAGCAGCGAGTTCGAGGGCCACACTGAAGCTTTCTTT. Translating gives CASSEFEGHTEAFF.

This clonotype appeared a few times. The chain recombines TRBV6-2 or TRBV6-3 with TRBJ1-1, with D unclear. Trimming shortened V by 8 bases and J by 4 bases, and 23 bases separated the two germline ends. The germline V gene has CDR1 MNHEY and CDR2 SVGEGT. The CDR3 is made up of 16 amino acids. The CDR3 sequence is CASFLVGGNGRTEAFF. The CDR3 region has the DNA TGTGCCAGCTTCTTGGTGGGAGGGAACGGACGCACTGAAGCTTTCTTT.

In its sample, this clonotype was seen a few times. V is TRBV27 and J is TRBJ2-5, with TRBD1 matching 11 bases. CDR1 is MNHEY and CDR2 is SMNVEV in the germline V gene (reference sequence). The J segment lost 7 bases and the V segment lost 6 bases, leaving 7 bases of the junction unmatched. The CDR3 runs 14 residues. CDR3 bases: TGTGCCAGCAGCGGACAGGGGGCGCTCCGGACCCAGTACTTC. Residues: CASSGQGALRTQYF.

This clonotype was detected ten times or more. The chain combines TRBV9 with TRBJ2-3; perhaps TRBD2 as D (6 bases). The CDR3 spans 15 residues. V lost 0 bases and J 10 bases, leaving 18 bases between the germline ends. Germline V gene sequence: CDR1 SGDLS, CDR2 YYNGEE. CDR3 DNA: TGTGCCAGCAGCGTAGGGCTCGCCTGGTCGGGGGCGCAGTATTTT. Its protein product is CASSVGLAWSGAQYF.

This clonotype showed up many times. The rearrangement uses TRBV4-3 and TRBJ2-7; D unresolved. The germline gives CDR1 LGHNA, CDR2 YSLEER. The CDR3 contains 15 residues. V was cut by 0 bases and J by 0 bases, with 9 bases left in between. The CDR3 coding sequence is TGCGCCAGCAGCCAAGACAGGTCTGGCTCCTACGAGCAGTACTTC. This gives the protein CASSQDRSGSYEQYF.

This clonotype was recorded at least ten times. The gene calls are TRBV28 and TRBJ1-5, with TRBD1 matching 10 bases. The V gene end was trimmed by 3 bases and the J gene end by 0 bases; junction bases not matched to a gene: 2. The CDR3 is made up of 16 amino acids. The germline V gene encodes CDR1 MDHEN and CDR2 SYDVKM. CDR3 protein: CASSLDRGSSNQPQHF. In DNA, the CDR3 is TGTGCCAGCAGTTTGGACAGGGGGAGTAGCAATCAGCCCCAGCATTTT.

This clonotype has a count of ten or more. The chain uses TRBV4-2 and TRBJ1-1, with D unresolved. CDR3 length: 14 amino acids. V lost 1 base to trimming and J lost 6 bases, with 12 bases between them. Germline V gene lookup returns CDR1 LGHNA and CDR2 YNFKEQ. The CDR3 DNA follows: TGTGCCAGCAGCCAAGGGGGTGGCGCGGCTGAAGCTTTCTTT. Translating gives CASSQGGGAAEAFF.

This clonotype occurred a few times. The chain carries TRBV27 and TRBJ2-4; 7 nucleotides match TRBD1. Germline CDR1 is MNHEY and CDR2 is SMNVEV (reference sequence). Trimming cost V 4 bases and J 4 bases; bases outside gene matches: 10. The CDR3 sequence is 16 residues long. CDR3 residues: CASSSYPGTEKNIQYF. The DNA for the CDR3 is TGTGCCAGCAGTTCATACCCCGGGACAGAGAAAAACATTCAGTACTTC.

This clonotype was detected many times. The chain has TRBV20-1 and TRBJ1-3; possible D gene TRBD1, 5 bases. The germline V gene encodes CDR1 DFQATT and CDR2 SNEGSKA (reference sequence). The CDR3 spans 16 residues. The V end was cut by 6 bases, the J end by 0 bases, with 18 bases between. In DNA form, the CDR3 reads TGCAGTGCGGAAATCCGGGGGGGTCCCTCTGGAAACACCATATATTTT. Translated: CSAEIRGGPSGNTIYF.

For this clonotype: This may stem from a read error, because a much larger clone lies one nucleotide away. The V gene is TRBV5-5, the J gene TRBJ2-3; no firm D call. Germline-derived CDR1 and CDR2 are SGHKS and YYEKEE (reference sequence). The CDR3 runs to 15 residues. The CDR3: CASSPRLLTTETQYF. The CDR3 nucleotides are TGTGCCAGCAGCCCGCGACTGCTTACCACAGAAACGCAGTATTTT.

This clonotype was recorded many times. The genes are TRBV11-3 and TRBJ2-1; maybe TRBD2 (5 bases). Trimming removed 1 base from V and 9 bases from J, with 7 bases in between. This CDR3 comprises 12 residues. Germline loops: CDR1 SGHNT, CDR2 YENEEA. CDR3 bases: TGTGCCAGCAGCTTAGTGGGGAGTGAGCAGTTCTTC. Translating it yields CASSLVGSEQFF.

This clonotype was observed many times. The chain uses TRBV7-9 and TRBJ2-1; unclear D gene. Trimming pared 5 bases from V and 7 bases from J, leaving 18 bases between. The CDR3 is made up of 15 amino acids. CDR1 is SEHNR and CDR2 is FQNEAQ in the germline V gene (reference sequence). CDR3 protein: CASSARVSLANEQFF. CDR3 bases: TGTGCCAGCAGCGCTAGGGTCTCGCTGGCGAATGAGCAGTTCTTC.

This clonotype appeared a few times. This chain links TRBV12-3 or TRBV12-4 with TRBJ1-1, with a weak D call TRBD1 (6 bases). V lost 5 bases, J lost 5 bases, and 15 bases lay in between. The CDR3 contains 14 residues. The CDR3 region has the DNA TGTGCCAGCAGTCCAGGTGAGGGGGGAACTGAAGCTTTCTTT. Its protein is CASSPGEGGTEAFF.

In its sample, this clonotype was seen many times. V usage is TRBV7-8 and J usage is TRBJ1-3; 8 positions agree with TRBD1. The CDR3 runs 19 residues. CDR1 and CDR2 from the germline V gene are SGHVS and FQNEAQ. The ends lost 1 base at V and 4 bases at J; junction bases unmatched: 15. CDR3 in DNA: TGTGCCAGCAGCTTAGTTATAGCGGCAGGGGGCATTGCCGGAAACACCATATATTTT. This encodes CASSLVIAAGGIAGNTIYF.

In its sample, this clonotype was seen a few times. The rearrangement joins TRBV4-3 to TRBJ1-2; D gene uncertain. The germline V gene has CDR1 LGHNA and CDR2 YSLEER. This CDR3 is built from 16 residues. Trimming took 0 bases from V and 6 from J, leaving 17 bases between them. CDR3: CASSQEPGGQVDGYTF. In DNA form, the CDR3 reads TGCGCCAGCAGCCAAGAGCCAGGAGGGCAAGTAGATGGCTACACCTTC.

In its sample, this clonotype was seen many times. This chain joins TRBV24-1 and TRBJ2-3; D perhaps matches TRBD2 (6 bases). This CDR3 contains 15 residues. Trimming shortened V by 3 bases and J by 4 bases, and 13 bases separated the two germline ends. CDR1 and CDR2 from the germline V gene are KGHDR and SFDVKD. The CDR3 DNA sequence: TGTGCCACCAGTGATGGGACTGCCACCCCAGATACGCAGTATTTT. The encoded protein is CATSDGTATPDTQYF.

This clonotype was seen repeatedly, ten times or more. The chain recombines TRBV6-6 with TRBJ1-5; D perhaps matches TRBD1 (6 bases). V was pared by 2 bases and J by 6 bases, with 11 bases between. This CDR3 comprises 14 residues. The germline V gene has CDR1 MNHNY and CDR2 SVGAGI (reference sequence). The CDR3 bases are TGTGCCAGCAGTTACGAGGGGGGATCTCAGCCCCAGCATTTT. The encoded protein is CASSYEGGSQPQHF.

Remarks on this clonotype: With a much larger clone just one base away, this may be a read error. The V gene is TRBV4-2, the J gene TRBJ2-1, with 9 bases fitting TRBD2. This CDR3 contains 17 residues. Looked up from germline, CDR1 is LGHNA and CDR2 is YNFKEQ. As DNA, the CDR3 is TGTGCCAGCAGCCTCCTAGCTAGCGGGGCCCCGTACAATGAGCAGTGCTTC. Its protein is CASSLLASGAPYNEQCF.

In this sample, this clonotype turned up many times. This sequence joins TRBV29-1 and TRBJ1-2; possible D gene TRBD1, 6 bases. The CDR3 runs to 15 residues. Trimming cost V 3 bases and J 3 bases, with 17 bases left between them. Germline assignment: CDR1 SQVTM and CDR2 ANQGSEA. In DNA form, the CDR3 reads TGCAGCGTTGACCACCCGACAGGCCGGGACTATGGCTACACCTTC. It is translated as CSVDHPTGRDYGYTF. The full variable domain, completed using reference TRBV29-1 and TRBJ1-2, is SAVISQKPSRDICQRGTSLTIQCQVDSQVTMMFWYRQQPGQSLTLIATANQGSEATYESGFVIDKFPISRPNLTFSTLTVSNMSPEDSSIYLCSVDHPTGRDYGYTFGSGTRLTVV.

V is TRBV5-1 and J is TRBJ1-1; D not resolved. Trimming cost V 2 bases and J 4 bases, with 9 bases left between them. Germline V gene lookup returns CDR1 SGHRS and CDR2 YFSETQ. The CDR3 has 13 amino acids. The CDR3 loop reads CASSFAEGTEAFF. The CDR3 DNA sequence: TGCGCCAGCAGCTTTGCGGAGGGCACTGAAGCTTTCTTT.

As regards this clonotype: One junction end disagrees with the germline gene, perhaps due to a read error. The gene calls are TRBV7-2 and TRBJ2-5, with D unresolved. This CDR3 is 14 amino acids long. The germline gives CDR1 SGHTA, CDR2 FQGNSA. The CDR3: CASSSIGSSETRYF. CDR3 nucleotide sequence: TGTGCCAGCAGCTCCATCGGAAGCTCAGAGACCCGGTACTTC.

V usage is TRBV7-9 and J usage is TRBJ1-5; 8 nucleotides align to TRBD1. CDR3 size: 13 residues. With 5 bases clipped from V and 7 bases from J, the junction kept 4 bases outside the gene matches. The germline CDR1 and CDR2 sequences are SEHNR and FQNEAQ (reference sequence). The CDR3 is CASSEGQVQPQHF. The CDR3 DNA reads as TGTGCCAGCAGCGAGGGACAGGTCCAGCCCCAGCATTTT.

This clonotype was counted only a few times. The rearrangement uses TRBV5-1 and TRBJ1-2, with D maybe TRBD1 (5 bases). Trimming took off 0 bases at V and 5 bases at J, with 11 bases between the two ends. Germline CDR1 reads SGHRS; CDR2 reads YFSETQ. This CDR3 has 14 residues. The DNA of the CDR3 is TGCGCCAGCAGCTTGGCCCGACAGAAATATGGCTACACCTTC. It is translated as CASSLARQKYGYTF.

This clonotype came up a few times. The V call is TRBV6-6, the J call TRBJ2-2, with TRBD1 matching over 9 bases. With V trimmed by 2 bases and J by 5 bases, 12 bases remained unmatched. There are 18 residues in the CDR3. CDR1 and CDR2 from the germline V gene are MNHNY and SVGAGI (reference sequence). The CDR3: CASSYAGQGVLETGELFF. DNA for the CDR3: TGTGCCAGCAGTTACGCGGGACAGGGAGTTTTGGAGACCGGGGAGCTGTTTTTT.